These T cell receptor beta chains were read from a single sample in a study of T-cell reconstitution after alpha-beta-depleted transplantation in children. TCRdb re-derived calls from the PCR reads in MiXCR, one entry per CDR3 protein. Found here are about 610,000 distinct CDR3 sequences, roughly 10% of them singletons; the top ten hold less than 4.5%. The sequences come from PBMCs from the stem cell graft donor, collected from the stem cell graft. These receptors were taken from a human donor who donated a stem cell graft to a child with acute myeloid leukemia. Each CDR3 is given with its conserved first and last residue. Each record gives: J gene, V gene, D gene, clone size, CDR3 protein, CDR3 DNA. A D gene is named only where the DNA matches it firmly. Size is stated for part of the rows, as once, few or many counts, or as a class when the clone is expanded.

j_call: TRBJ2-7
v_call: TRBV20-1
d_call: TRBD2
clone_size: few
cdr3_aa: CSATSGEGRSSYEQYF
cdr3_nt: TGCAGTGCTACGTCGGGGGAGGGCCGTTCTTCCTACGAGCAGTACTTC

j_call: TRBJ2-7
v_call: TRBV20-1
d_call: TRBD1
clone_size: many
cdr3_aa: CSARYRDREYEQYF
cdr3_nt: TGCAGTGCTAGGTACCGGGACAGGGAATACGAGCAGTACTTC

j_call: TRBJ1-5
v_call: TRBV7-9
d_call: -
clone_size: -
cdr3_aa: CASSLVVGISNQPQHF
cdr3_nt: TGTGCCAGCAGCTTAGTGGTGGGGATTAGCAATCAGCCCCAGCATTTT

j_call: TRBJ2-1
v_call: TRBV11-2
d_call: -
clone_size: many
cdr3_aa: CASSLGSLGEQFF
cdr3_nt: TGTGCCAGCAGCCTCGGGTCGCTTGGTGAGCAGTTCTTC

j_call: TRBJ2-7
v_call: TRBV28
d_call: TRBD2
clone_size: -
cdr3_aa: CASREGLAGDEQYF
cdr3_nt: TGTGCCAGCAGGGAGGGACTAGCGGGAGACGAGCAGTACTTC

j_call: TRBJ2-7
v_call: TRBV6-1
d_call: TRBD2
clone_size: -
cdr3_aa: CASSQPSGGTYEQYF
cdr3_nt: TGTGCCAGCAGTCAGCCTAGCGGAGGTACCTACGAGCAGTACTTC

j_call: TRBJ2-3
v_call: TRBV20-1
d_call: -
clone_size: -
cdr3_aa: CSARAGGPTDTQYF
cdr3_nt: TGCAGTGCCCGAGCCGGGGGCCCCACAGATACGCAGTATTTT

j_call: TRBJ2-7
v_call: TRBV5-1
d_call: -
clone_size: few
cdr3_aa: CASSSRSGLSYEQYF
cdr3_nt: TGCGCCAGCAGCTCCCGGTCGGGACTGTCCTACGAGCAGTACTTC

j_call: TRBJ2-1
v_call: TRBV7-2
d_call: -
clone_size: -
cdr3_aa: CASNPSGSAYNEQFF
cdr3_nt: TGTGCCAGCAACCCAAGCGGGTCGGCCTACAATGAGCAGTTCTTC

j_call: TRBJ2-1
v_call: TRBV4-2
d_call: TRBD1
clone_size: -
cdr3_aa: CASSQEQGLEQFF
cdr3_nt: TGTGCCAGCAGCCAGGAACAGGGGCTTGAGCAGTTCTTC

j_call: TRBJ2-3
v_call: TRBV19
d_call: TRBD2
clone_size: many
cdr3_aa: CASSMERESRDTQYF
cdr3_nt: TGTGCCAGTAGTATGGAGCGGGAGTCCCGAGATACGCAGTATTTT

j_call: TRBJ1-4
v_call: TRBV6-1
d_call: -
clone_size: few
cdr3_aa: CASDLRRTTGEKLFF
cdr3_nt: TGTGCCAGCGACCTCCGACGAACCACGGGTGAAAAACTGTTTTTT

j_call: TRBJ2-7
v_call: TRBV28
d_call: TRBD1
clone_size: many
cdr3_aa: CASSPGTGFYEQYF
cdr3_nt: TGTGCCAGCAGCCCCGGGACAGGATTTTACGAGCAGTACTTC

j_call: TRBJ2-1
v_call: TRBV18
d_call: -
clone_size: few
cdr3_aa: CASSPGLGYGNEQFF
cdr3_nt: TGTGCCAGCTCACCGGGACTGGGGTATGGCAATGAGCAGTTCTTC

j_call: TRBJ2-7
v_call: TRBV6-2/TRBV6-3
d_call: -
clone_size: few
cdr3_aa: CASRPNHLLNHEQYF
cdr3_nt: TGTGCCAGCAGGCCCAATCATTTACTAAACCACGAGCAGTACTTC

j_call: TRBJ1-5
v_call: TRBV20-1
d_call: TRBD1
clone_size: -
cdr3_aa: CSAEQYTGGTQPQHF
cdr3_nt: TGCAGTGCTGAGCAATATACAGGGGGCACTCAGCCCCAGCATTTT

j_call: TRBJ2-2
v_call: TRBV3-1
d_call: -
clone_size: few
cdr3_aa: CASSPQGQSNTGELFF
cdr3_nt: TGTGCCAGCAGTCCCCAGGGGCAATCGAACACCGGGGAGCTGTTTTTT

j_call: TRBJ1-2
v_call: TRBV27
d_call: -
clone_size: many
cdr3_aa: CASSPGPLANYGYTF
cdr3_nt: TGTGCCAGCAGTCCCGGGCCATTAGCTAACTATGGCTACACCTTC

j_call: TRBJ2-1
v_call: TRBV7-2
d_call: TRBD2
clone_size: -
cdr3_aa: CASSLTSAGGGYEQFF
cdr3_nt: TGTGCCAGCAGCTTAACGTCGGCGGGCGGGGGATACGAGCAGTTCTTC

j_call: TRBJ1-6
v_call: TRBV5-5
d_call: -
clone_size: many
cdr3_aa: CASSLGRDSPLHF
cdr3_nt: TGTGCCAGCAGCTTGGGCAGGGATTCACCCCTCCACTTT

j_call: TRBJ1-1
v_call: TRBV12-3/TRBV12-4
d_call: -
clone_size: -
cdr3_aa: CASTSTDTEAFF
cdr3_nt: TGTGCCAGCACTTCGACAGACACTGAAGCTTTCTTT

j_call: TRBJ1-1
v_call: TRBV6-2/TRBV6-3
d_call: -
clone_size: -
cdr3_aa: CASNEQTTEAFF
cdr3_nt: TGTGCCAGCAATGAACAGACCACTGAAGCTTTCTTT

j_call: TRBJ2-1
v_call: TRBV12-3/TRBV12-4
d_call: -
clone_size: -
cdr3_aa: CASSLGIRDNEQFF
cdr3_nt: TGTGCCAGCAGTTTGGGGATTCGGGACAATGAGCAGTTCTTC

j_call: TRBJ2-1
v_call: TRBV5-1
d_call: -
clone_size: few
cdr3_aa: CASSARLNSNEQFF
cdr3_nt: TGCGCCAGCAGCGCGAGACTAAATTCCAATGAGCAGTTCTTC

j_call: TRBJ1-5
v_call: TRBV15
d_call: -
clone_size: -
cdr3_aa: CATSRGVDRWPQHF
cdr3_nt: TGTGCCACCAGCAGGGGCGTGGACCGTTGGCCCCAGCATTTT

j_call: TRBJ1-6
v_call: TRBV30
d_call: TRBD1
clone_size: few
cdr3_aa: CAGGQANSPLHF
cdr3_nt: TGTGCCGGGGGACAGGCGAATTCACCCCTCCACTTT

j_call: TRBJ2-3
v_call: TRBV19
d_call: TRBD1
clone_size: -
cdr3_aa: CASSITGGRPADTQYF
cdr3_nt: TGTGCCAGTAGTATAACAGGGGGCAGACCGGCAGATACGCAGTATTTT

j_call: TRBJ2-2
v_call: TRBV18
d_call: -
clone_size: -
cdr3_aa: CASSPERTGELFF
cdr3_nt: TGTGCCAGCTCCCCCGAGAGGACCGGGGAGCTGTTTTTT

j_call: TRBJ1-1
v_call: TRBV6-5
d_call: TRBD1
clone_size: few
cdr3_aa: CASSRAGTGQNTEAFF
cdr3_nt: TGTGCCAGCAGCCGCGCCGGGACAGGGCAGAACACTGAAGCTTTCTTT

j_call: TRBJ2-7
v_call: TRBV7-2
d_call: -
clone_size: many
cdr3_aa: CASSFGGIYEQYF
cdr3_nt: TGTGCCAGCAGCTTCGGCGGGATCTACGAGCAGTACTTC

j_call: TRBJ1-2
v_call: TRBV20-1
d_call: -
clone_size: few
cdr3_aa: CSASGTHAFF
cdr3_nt: TGCAGTGCTTCCGGGACCCATGCCTTTTTC

j_call: TRBJ2-1
v_call: TRBV20-1
d_call: TRBD2
clone_size: few
cdr3_aa: CSAKTSGRDNEQFF
cdr3_nt: TGCAGTGCGAAGACTAGCGGGAGGGACAATGAGCAGTTCTTC

j_call: TRBJ2-5
v_call: TRBV11-2
d_call: TRBD2
clone_size: -
cdr3_aa: CASSPLAGKETQYF
cdr3_nt: TGTGCCAGCAGTCCTCTAGCGGGAAAGGAGACCCAGTACTTC

j_call: TRBJ2-7
v_call: TRBV7-2
d_call: TRBD2
clone_size: many
cdr3_aa: CASSLVGGFYEQYF
cdr3_nt: TGTGCCAGCAGCTTAGTCGGGGGGTTCTACGAGCAGTACTTC

j_call: TRBJ2-2
v_call: TRBV7-2
d_call: TRBD2
clone_size: few
cdr3_aa: CASSPREGYTGELFF
cdr3_nt: TGTGCCAGCAGCCCGCGGGAGGGGTACACCGGGGAGCTGTTTTTT

j_call: TRBJ2-3
v_call: TRBV5-1
d_call: -
clone_size: -
cdr3_aa: CASSPRGASSTDTQYF
cdr3_nt: TGCGCCAGCAGCCCCCGGGGCGCTTCTAGCACAGATACGCAGTATTTT

j_call: TRBJ2-7
v_call: TRBV7-2
d_call: -
clone_size: many
cdr3_aa: CASSLSVGSTSYEQYF
cdr3_nt: TGTGCCAGCAGCTTATCAGTTGGCTCAACATCCTACGAGCAGTACTTC

j_call: TRBJ2-3
v_call: TRBV5-1
d_call: -
clone_size: many
cdr3_aa: CASSPDGTPADTQYF
cdr3_nt: TGCGCCAGCAGCCCGGACGGGACTCCGGCGGATACGCAGTATTTT

j_call: TRBJ2-7
v_call: TRBV20-1
d_call: TRBD2
clone_size: -
cdr3_aa: CSARDHGAGTSGAPYEQYF
cdr3_nt: TGCAGTGCTAGAGATCATGGGGCCGGGACTAGCGGGGCACCCTACGAGCAGTACTTC

j_call: TRBJ2-7
v_call: TRBV7-2
d_call: TRBD1
clone_size: -
cdr3_aa: CASSSGQGTTYEQYF
cdr3_nt: TGTGCCAGCAGCTCAGGACAGGGAACGACCTACGAGCAGTACTTC

j_call: TRBJ2-3
v_call: TRBV5-1
d_call: -
clone_size: -
cdr3_aa: CASSLARGTTSTDTQYF
cdr3_nt: TGCGCCAGCAGCTTGGCCAGGGGGACTACCAGCACAGATACGCAGTATTTT

j_call: TRBJ1-5
v_call: TRBV10-3
d_call: -
clone_size: many
cdr3_aa: CAINGGSNQPQHF
cdr3_nt: TGTGCCATCAATGGGGGGAGCAATCAGCCCCAGCATTTT